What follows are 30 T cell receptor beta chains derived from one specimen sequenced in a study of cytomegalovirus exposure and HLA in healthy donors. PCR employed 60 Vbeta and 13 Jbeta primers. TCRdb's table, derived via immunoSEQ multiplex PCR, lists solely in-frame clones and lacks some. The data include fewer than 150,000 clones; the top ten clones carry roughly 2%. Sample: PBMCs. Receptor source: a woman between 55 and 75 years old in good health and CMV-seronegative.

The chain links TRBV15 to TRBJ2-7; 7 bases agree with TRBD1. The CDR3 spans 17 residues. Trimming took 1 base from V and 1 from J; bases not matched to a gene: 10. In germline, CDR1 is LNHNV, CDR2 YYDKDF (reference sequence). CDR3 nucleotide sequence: TGTGCCACCAGCAGAGTGAGATCCGGGACAGCTTCCTACGAGCAGTACTTC. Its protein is CATSRVRSGTASYEQYF.

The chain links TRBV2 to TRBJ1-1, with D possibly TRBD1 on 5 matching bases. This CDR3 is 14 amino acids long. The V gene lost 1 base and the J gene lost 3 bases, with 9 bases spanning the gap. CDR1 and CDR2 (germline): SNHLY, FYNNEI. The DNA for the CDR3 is TGTGCCAGCAGTGAAGGGGGGGTCTACACTGAAGCTTTCTTT. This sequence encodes CASSEGGVYTEAFF.

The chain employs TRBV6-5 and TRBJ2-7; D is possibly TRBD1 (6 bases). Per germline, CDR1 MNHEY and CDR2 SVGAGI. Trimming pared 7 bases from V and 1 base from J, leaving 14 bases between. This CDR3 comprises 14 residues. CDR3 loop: CASTTGTQSYEQYF. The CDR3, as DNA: TGTGCCAGCACTACCGGGACACAATCCTACGAGCAGTACTTC.

Here the CDR3 reads CASSPTQGANTEAFF. CDR3 sequence (DNA): TGTGCCAGCTCACCTACACAGGGGGCGAACACTGAAGCTTTCTTT. The V call is TRBV18, the J call TRBJ1-1, with TRBD1 matching over 9 bases. CDR3 length: 15 residues. In germline, CDR1 is KGHSH, CDR2 LQKENI. V was clipped by 3 bases and J by 1 base; unmatched bases: 3.

DNA of the CDR3: TGCAGCGTGCATACCGGGACAGGGCTCTACAATGAGCAGTTCTTC. It encodes CSVHTGTGLYNEQFF. This rearrangement joins TRBV29-1 to TRBJ2-1, with 9 bases fitting TRBD1. The CDR3 contains 15 residues. CDR1 and CDR2 from the germline V gene are SQVTM and ANQGSEA. Unmatched junction bases numbered 9, after V lost 6 bases and J lost 3 bases.

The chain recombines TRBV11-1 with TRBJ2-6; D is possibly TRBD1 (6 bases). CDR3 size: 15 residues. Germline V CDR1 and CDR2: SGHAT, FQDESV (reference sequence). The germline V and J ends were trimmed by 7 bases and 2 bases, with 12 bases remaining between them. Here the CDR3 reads CASTHRAAGANVLTF. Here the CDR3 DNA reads TGTGCCAGCACCCACAGGGCAGCTGGGGCCAACGTCCTGACTTTC.

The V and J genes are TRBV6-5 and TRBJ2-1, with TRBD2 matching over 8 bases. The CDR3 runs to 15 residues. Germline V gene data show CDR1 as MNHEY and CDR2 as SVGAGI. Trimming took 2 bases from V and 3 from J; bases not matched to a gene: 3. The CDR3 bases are TGTGCCAGCAGTTACGCGGGGGGTTTCTACAATGAGCAGTTCTTC. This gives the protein CASSYAGGFYNEQFF.

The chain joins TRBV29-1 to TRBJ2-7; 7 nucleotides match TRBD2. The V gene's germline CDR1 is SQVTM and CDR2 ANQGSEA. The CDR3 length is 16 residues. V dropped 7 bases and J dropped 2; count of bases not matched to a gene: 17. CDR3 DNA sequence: TGCAGCGCTACCCTGGAGCGGGGCGGGCGAACCTACGAGCAGTACTTC. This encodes CSATLERGGRTYEQYF.

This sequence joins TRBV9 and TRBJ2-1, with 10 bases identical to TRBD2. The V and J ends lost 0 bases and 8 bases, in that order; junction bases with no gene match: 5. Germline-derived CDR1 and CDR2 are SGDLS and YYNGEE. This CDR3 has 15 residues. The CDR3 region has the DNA TGTGCCAGCAGCGTAGATGCTAGCGGGAGCGATGAGCAGTTCTTC. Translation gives CASSVDASGSDEQFF.

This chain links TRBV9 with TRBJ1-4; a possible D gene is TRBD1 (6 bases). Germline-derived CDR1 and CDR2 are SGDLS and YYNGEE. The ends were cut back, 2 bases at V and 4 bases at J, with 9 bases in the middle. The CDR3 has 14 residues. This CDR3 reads CASSVGGHNEKLFF. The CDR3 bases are TGTGCCAGCAGCGTGGGGGGGCATAATGAAAAACTGTTTTTT.

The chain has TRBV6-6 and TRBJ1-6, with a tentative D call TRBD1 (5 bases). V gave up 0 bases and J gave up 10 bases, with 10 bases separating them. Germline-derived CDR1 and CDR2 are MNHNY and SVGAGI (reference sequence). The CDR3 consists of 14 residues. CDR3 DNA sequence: TGTGCCAGCAGTTACTCGAAGGACACCTCACCCCTCCACTTT. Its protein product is CASSYSKDTSPLHF.

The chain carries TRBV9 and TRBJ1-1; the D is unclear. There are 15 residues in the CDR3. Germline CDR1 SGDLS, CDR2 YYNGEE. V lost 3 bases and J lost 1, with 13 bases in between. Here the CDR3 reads CASSAGKGGNTEAFF. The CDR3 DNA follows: TGTGCCAGCAGCGCGGGGAAGGGAGGGAACACTGAAGCTTTCTTT.

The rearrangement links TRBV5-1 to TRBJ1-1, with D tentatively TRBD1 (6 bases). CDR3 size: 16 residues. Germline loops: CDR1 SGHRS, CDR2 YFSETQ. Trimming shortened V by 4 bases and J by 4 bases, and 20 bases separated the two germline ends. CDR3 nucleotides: TGCGCCAGCAGCCTGGGGGGCGGGGAGGTAGGCACTGAAGCTTTCTTT. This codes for CASSLGGGEVGTEAFF. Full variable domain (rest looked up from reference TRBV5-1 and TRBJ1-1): KAGVTQTPRYLIKTRGQQVTLSCSPISGHRSVSWYQQTPGQGLQFLFEYFSETQRNKGNFPGRFSGRQFSNSRSEMNVSTLELGDSALYLCASSLGGGEVGTEAFFGQGTRLTVV.

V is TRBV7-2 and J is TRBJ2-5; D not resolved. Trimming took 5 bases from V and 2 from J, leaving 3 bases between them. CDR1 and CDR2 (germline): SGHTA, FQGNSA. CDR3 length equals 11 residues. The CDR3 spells CASSPQETQYF. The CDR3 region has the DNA TGTGCCAGCAGCCCGCAAGAGACCCAGTACTTC.

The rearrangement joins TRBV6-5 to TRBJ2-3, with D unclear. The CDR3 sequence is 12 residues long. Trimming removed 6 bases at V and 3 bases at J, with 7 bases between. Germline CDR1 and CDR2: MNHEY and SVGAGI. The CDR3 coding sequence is TGTGCCAGCAGCGCTAGTACAGATACGCAGTATTTT. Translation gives CASSASTDTQYF.

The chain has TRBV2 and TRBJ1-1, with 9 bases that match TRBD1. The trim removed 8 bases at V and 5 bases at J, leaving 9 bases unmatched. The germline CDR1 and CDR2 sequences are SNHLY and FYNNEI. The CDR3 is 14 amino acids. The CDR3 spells CASGPDRGLTEAFF. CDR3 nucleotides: TGTGCCAGCGGACCGGACAGGGGATTGACTGAAGCTTTCTTT. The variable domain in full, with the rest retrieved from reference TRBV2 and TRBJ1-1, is EPEVTQTPSHQVTQMGQEVILRCVPISNHLYFYWYRQILGQKVEFLVSFYNNEISEKSEIFDDQFSVERPDGSNFTLKIRSTKLEDSAMYFCASGPDRGLTEAFFGQGTRLTVV.

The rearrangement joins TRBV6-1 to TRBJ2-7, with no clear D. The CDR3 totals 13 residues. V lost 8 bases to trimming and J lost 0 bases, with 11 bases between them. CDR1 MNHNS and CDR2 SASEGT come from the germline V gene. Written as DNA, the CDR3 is TGTGCCAGCCTGGGCCGTAGCTCCTACGAGCAGTACTTC. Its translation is CASLGRSSYEQYF.

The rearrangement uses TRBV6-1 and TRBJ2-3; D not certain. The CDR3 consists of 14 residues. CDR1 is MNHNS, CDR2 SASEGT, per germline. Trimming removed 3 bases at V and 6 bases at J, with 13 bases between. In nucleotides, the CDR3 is TGTGCCAGCAGTGAGTACCCGGGTTACGATACGCAGTATTTT. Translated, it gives CASSEYPGYDTQYF.

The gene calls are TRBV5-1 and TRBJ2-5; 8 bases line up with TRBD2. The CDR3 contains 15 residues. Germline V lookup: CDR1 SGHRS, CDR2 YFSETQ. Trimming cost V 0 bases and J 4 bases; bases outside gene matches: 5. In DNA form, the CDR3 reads TGCGCCAGCAGCTTGGAGGACGGGGGGGCAGAGACCCAGTACTTC. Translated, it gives CASSLEDGGAETQYF.

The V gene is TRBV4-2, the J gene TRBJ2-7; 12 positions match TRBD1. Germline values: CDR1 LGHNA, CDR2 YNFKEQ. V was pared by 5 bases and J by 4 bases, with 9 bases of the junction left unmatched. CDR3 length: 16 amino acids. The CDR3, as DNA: TGTGCCAGCAGCTACTCCGGGACAGGGGGCTTATACGAGCAGTACTTC. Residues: CASSYSGTGGLYEQYF.

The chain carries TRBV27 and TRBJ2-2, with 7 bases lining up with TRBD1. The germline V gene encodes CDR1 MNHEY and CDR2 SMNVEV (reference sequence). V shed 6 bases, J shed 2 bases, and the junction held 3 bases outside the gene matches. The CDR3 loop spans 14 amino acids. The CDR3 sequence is CASRPGGNTGELFF. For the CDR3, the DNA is TGTGCCAGCAGGCCAGGGGGTAACACCGGGGAGCTGTTTTTT.

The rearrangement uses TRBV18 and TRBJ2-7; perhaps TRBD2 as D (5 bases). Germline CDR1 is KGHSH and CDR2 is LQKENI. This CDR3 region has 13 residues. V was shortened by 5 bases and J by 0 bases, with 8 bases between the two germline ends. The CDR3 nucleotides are TGTGCCAGCTCAGAGGGCATCTCCTACGAGCAGTACTTC. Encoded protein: CASSEGISYEQYF. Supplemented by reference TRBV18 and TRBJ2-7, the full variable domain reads NAGVMQNPRHLVRRRGQEARLRCSPMKGHSHVYWYRQLPEEGLKFMVYLQKENIIDESGMPKERFSAEFPKEGPSILRIQQVVRGDSAAYFCASSEGISYEQYFGPGTRLTVT.

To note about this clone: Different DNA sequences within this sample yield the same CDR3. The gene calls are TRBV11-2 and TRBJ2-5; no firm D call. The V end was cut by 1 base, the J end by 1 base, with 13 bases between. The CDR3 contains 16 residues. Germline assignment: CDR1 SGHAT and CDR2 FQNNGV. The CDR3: CASSLALAAPQETQYF. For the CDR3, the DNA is TGTGCCAGCAGCTTAGCGTTGGCGGCGCCCCAAGAGACCCAGTACTTC.

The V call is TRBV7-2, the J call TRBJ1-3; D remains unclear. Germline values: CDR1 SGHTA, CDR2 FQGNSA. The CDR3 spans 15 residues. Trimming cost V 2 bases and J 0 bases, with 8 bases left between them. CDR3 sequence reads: CASSLMLSSGNTIYF. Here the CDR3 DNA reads TGTGCCAGCAGCTTAATGCTGAGCTCTGGAAACACCATATATTTT.

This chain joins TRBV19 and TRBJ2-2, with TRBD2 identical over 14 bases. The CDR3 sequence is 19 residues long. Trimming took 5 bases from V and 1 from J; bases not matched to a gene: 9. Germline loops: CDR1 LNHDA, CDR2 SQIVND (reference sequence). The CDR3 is CASSAVGLAGAKNTGELFF. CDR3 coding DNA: TGTGCCAGTAGTGCGGTGGGACTAGCGGGGGCCAAGAACACCGGGGAGCTGTTTTTT.

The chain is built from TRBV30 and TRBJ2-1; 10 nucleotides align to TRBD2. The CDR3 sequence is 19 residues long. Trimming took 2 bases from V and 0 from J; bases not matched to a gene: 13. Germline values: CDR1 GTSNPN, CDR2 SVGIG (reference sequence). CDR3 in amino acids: CAWSSLGGTSVSSYNEQFF. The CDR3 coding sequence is TGTGCCTGGAGTTCCTTGGGTGGGACTAGCGTTAGCTCCTACAATGAGCAGTTCTTC. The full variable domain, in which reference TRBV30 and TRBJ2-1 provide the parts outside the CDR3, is SQTIHQWPATLVQPVGSPLSLECTVEGTSNPNLYWYRQAAGRGLQLLFYSVGIGQISSEVPQNLSASRPQDRQFILSSKKLLLSDSGFYLCAWSSLGGTSVSSYNEQFFGPGTRLTVL.

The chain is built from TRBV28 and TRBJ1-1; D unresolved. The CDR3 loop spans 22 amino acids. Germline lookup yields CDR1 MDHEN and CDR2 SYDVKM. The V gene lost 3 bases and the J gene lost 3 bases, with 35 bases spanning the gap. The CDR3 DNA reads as TGTGCCAGCAGTTTTCGGCCGACCAGAGACCTGAGGAGGAAACAGCGGGACACTGAAGCTTTCTTT. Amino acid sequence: CASSFRPTRDLRRKQRDTEAFF.

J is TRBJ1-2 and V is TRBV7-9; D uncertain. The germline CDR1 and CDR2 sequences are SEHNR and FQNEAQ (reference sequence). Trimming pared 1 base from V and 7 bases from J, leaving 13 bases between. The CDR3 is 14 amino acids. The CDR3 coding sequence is TGTGCCAGCAGCTTAGATAATGACCCGGGTGGCTACACCTTC. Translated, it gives CASSLDNDPGGYTF.

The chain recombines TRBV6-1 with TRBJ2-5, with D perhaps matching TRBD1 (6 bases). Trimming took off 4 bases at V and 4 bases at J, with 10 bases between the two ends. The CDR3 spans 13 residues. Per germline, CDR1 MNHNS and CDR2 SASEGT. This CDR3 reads CASSVGGLETQYF. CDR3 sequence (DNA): TGTGCCAGCAGTGTTGGGGGCTTAGAGACCCAGTACTTC.

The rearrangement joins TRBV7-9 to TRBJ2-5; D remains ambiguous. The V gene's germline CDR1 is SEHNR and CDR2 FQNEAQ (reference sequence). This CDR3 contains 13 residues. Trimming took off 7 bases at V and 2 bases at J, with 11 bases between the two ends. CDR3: CASMSAVQETQYF. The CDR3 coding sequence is TGTGCCAGCATGTCCGCGGTTCAAGAGACCCAGTACTTC.